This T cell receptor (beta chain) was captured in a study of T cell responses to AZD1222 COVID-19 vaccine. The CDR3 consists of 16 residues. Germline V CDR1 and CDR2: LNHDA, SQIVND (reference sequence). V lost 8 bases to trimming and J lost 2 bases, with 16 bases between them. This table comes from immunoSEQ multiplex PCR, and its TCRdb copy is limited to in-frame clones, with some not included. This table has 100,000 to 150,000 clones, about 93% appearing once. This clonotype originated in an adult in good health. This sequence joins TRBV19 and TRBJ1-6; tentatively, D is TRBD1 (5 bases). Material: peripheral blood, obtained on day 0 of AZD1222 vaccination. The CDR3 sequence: CASRGGAGAYNSPLHF. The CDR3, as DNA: TGTGCCAGTCGAGGCGGTGCGGGGGCCTATAATTCACCCCTCCACTTT.